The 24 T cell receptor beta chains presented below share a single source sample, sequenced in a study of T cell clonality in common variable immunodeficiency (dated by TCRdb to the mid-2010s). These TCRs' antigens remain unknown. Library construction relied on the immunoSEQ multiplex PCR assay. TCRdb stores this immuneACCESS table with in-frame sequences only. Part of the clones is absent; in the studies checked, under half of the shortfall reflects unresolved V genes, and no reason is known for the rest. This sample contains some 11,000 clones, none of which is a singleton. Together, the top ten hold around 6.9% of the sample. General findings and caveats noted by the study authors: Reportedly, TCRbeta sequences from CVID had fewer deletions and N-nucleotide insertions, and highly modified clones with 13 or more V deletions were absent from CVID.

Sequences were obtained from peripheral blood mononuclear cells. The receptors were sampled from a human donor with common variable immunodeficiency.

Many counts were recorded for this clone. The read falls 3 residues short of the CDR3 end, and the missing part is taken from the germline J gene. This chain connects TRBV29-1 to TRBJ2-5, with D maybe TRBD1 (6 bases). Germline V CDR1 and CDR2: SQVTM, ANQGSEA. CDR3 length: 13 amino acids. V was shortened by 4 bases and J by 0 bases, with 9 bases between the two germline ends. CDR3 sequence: CSVATGNQETQYF. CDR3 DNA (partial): TGCAGCGTTGCCACAGGGAACCAAGAGACC.

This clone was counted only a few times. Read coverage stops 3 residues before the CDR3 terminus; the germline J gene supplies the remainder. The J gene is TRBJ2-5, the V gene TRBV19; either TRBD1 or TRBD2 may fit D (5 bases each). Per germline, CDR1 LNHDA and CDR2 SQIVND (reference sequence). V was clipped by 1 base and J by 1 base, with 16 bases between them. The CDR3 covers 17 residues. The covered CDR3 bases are TGTGCCAGTAGTATAGGCGAGGGGTTGAGGGGCCAAGAGACC. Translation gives CASSIGEGLRGQET. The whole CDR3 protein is CASSIGEGLRGQETQYF.

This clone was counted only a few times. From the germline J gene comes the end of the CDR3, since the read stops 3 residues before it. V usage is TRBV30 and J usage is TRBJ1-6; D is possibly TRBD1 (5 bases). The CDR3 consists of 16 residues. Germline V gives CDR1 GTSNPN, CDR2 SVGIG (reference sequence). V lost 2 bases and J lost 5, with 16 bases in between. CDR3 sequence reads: CAWSPTRGVDNSPLHF. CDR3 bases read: TGTGCCTGGAGTCCAACCCGGGGGGTGGATAATTCACCC.

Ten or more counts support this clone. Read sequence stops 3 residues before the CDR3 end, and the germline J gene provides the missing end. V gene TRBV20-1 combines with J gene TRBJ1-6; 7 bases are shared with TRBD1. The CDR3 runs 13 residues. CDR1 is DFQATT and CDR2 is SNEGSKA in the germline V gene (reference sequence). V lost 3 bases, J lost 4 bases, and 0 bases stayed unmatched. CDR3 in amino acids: CSARDRYNSPLHF. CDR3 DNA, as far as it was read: TGCAGTGCTAGGGACAGGTATAATTCACCC.

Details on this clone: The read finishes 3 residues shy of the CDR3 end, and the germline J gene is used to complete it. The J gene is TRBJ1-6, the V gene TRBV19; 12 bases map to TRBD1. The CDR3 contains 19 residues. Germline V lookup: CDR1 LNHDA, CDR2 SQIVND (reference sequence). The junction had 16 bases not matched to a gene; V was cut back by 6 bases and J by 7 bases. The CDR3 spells CASRMTNHGTGGTNSPLHF. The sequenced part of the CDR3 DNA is TGTGCCAGTAGAATGACTAACCACGGGACAGGGGGCACAAATTCACCC.

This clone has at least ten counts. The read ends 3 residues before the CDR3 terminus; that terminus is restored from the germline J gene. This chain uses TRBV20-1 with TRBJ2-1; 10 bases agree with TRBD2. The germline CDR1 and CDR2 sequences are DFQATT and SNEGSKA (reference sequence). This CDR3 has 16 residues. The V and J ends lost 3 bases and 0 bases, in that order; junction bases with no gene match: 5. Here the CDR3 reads CSARPTSGDSYNEQFF. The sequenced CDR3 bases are TGCAGTGCTAGGCCAACTAGCGGGGACTCCTACAATGAG.

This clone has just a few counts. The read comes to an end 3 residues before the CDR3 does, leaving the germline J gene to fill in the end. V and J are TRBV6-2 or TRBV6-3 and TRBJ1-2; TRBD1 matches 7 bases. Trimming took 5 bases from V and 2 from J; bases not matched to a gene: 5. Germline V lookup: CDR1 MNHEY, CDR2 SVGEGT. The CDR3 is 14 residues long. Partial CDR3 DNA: TGTGCCAGCAGTCCCAGGGACAGAAACTATGGC. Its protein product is CASSPRDRNYG. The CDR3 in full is CASSPRDRNYGYTF.

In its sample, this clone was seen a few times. The CDR3 loop is CASSPRQDEQPQHF. The sequenced part of the CDR3 DNA is TGTGCCAGCTCACCACGGCAAGATGAACAGCCC. V is TRBV18 and J is TRBJ1-5; no reliable D call. The observed sequence ends 3 residues before the CDR3 terminus, with the missing tail filled in from the germline J gene. This CDR3 is 14 amino acids long. Germline CDR1 is KGHSH and CDR2 is LQKENI. V was clipped by 1 base and J by 7 bases, with 11 bases between them.

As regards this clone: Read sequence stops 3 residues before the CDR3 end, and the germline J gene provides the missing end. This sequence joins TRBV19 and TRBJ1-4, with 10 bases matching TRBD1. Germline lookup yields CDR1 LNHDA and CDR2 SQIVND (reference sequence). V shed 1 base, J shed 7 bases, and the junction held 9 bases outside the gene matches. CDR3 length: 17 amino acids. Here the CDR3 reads CASSIALTGTGVEKLFF. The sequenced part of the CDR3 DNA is TGTGCCAGTAGTATAGCTCTAACCGGGACAGGGGTTGAAAAA.

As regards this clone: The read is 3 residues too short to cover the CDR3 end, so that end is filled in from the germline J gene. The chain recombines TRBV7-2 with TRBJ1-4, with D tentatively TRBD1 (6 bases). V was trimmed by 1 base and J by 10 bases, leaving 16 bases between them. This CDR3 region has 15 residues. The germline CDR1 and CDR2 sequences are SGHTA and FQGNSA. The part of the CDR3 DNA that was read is TGTGCCAGCAGCTTAGGCGGGGGGGGCGGCAGAAAA. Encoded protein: CASSLGGGGGRK. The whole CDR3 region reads CASSLGGGGGRKLFF.

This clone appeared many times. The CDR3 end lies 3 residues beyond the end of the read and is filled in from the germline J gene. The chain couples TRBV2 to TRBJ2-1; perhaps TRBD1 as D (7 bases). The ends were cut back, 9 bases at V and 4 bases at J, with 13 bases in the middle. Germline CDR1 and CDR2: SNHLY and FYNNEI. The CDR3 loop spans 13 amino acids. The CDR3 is CASQGGLYNEQFF. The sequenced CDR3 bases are TGTGCCAGTCAGGGGGGCCTATACAATGAG.

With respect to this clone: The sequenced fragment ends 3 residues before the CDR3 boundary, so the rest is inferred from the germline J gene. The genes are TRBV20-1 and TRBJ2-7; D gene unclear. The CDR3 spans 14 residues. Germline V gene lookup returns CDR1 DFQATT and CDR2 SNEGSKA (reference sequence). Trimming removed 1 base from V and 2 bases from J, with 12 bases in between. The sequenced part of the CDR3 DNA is TGCAGTGCTAGAGTCCCAGTTCCCCCCTACGAG. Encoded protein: CSARVPVPPYE. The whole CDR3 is CSARVPVPPYEQYF.

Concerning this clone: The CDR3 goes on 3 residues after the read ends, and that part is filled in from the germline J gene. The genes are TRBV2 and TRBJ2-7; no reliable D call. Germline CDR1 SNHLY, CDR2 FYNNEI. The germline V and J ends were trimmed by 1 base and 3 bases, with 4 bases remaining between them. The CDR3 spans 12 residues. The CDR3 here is CASSEGSYEQYF. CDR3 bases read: TGTGCCAGCAGTGAAGGCAGCTACGAG. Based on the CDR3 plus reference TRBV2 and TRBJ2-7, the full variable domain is EPEVTQTPSHQVTQMGQEVILRCVPISNHLYFYWYRQILGQKVEFLVSFYNNEISEKSEIFDDQFSVERPDGSNFTLKIRSTKLEDSAMYFCASSEGSYEQYFGPGTRLTVT.

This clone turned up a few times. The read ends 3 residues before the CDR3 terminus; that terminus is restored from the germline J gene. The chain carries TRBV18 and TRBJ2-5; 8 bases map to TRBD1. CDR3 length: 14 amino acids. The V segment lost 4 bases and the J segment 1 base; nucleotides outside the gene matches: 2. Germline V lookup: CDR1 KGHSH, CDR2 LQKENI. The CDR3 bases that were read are TGTGCCAGCTCACAACAGGGGGGCCAAGAGACC. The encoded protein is CASSQQGGQET. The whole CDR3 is CASSQQGGQETQYF.

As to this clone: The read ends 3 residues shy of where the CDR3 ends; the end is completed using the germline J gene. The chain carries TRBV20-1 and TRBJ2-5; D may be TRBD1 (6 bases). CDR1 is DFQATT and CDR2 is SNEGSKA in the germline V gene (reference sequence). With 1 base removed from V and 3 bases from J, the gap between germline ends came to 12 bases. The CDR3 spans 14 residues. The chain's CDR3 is CSARVGAGEETQYF. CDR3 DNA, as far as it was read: TGCAGTGCTAGAGTGGGGGCTGGGGAAGAGACC.

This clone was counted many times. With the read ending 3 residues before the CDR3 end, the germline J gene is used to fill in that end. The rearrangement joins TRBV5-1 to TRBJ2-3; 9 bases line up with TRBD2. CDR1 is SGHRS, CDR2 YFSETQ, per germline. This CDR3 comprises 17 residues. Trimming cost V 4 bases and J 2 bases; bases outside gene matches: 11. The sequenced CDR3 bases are TGCGCCAGCAGCCATTTTAGCGGGGGAGCCAACACAGATACG. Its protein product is CASSHFSGGANTDT. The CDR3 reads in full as CASSHFSGGANTDTQYF.

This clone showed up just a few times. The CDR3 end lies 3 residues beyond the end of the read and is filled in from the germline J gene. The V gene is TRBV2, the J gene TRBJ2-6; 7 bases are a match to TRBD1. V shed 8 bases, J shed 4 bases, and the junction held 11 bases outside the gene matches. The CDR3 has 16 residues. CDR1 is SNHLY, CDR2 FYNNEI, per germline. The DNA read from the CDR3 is TGTGCCAGCTCCAGATTAGGGGGCCCCGGGGCCAACGTC. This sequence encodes CASSRLGGPGANV. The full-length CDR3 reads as CASSRLGGPGANVLTF. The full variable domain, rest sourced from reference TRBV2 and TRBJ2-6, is EPEVTQTPSHQVTQMGQEVILRCVPISNHLYFYWYRQILGQKVEFLVSFYNNEISEKSEIFDDQFSVERPDGSNFTLKIRSTKLEDSAMYFCASSRLGGPGANVLTFGAGSRLTVL.

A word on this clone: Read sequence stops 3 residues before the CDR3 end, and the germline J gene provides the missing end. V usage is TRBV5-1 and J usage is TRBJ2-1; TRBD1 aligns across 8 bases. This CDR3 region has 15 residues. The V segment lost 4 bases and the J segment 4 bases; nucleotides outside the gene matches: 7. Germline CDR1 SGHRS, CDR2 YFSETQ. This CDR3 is CASSQGARTYNEQFF. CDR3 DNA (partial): TGCGCCAGCAGCCAGGGGGCTCGGACATACAATGAG.

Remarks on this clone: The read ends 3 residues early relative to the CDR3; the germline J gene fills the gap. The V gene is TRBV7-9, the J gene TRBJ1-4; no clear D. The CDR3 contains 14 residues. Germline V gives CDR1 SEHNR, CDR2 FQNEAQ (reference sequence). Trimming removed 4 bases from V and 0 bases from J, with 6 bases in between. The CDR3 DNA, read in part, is TGTGCCAGCAGCTCCGAGGCAACTAATGAAAAA. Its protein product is CASSSEATNEK. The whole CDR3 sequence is CASSSEATNEKLFF. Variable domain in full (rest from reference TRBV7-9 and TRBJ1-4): DTGVSQNPRHKITKRGQNVTFRCDPISEHNRLYWYRQTLGQGPEFLTYFQNEAQLEKSRLLSDRFSAERPKGSFSTLEIQRTEQGDSAMYLCASSSEATNEKLFFGSGTQLSVL.

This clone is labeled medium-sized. CDR3 bases read: TGCAGTGCTAGAGAGCCGGGACATAACTATGGC. Its protein product is CSAREPGHNYG. The entire CDR3 reads CSAREPGHNYGYTF. The V gene is TRBV20-1, the J gene TRBJ1-2, with TRBD1 as a possible D gene (6 bases). The CDR3 goes on 3 residues after the read ends, and that part is filled in from the germline J gene. This CDR3 comprises 14 residues. The germline CDR1 and CDR2 sequences are DFQATT and SNEGSKA (reference sequence). V lost 0 bases and J lost 1, with 9 bases in between.

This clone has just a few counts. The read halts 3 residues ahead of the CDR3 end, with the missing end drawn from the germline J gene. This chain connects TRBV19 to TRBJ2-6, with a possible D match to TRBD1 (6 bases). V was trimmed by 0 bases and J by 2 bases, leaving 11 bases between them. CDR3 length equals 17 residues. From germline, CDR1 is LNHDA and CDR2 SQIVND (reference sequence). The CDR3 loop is CASSIDPPGAGANVLTF. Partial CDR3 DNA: TGTGCCAGTAGTATAGATCCCCCAGGGGCTGGGGCCAACGTC.

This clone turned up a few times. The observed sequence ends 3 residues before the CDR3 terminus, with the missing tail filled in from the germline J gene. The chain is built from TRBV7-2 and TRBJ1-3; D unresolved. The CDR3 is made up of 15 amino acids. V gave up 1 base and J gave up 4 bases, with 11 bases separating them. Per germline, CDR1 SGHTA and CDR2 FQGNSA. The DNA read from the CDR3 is TGTGCCAGCAGCTTAGTGGGCACAGTAGGAAACACC. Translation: CASSLVGTVGNT. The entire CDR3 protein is CASSLVGTVGNTIYF.

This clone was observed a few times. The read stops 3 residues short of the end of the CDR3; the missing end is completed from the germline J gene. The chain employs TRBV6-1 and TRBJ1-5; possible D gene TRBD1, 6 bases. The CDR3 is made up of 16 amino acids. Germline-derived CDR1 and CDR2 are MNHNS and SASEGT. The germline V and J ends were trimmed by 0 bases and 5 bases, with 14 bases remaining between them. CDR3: CASSEALGQSYQPQHF. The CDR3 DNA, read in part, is TGTGCCAGCAGTGAAGCGCTAGGACAGAGCTATCAGCCC.

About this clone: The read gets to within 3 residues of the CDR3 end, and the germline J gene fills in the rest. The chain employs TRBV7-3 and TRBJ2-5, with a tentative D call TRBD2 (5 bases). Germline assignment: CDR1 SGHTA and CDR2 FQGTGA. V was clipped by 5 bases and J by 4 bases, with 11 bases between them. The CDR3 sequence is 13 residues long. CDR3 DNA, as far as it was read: TGTGCCAGCAGCAGAGGGCGAGGAGAGACC. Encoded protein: CASSRGRGET. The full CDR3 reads CASSRGRGETQYF.